Listed here are 27 T cell receptor beta chains from one sample, sequenced in a study of T cell responses to AZD1222 COVID-19 vaccine. The method was immunoSEQ multiplex PCR; TCRdb's version includes in-frame clones alone and lacks a portion of them. Counted here are more than 150,000 clones, 80% to 90% occurring once; the ten biggest clones make up approximately 0.49%. Sequencing was performed on peripheral blood, taken on day 0 of AZD1222 vaccination. Receptor source: an adult in good health.

This sequence joins TRBV30 and TRBJ2-7; maybe TRBD1 (6 bases). Trimming stripped 4 bases from V and 6 bases from J, with 16 bases between. Germline V gives CDR1 GTSNPN, CDR2 SVGIG (reference sequence). This CDR3 comprises 13 residues. The CDR3 is CAWTILGQREQYF. The DNA of the CDR3 is TGTGCCTGGACCATCCTAGGACAGCGCGAGCAGTACTTC.

The J gene is TRBJ2-1, the V gene TRBV11-2; no definite D call. V was trimmed by 0 bases and J by 2 bases, leaving 8 bases between them. CDR3 length equals 15 residues. Germline V gene sequence: CDR1 SGHAT, CDR2 FQNNGV. CDR3 sequence: CASSLENSAYNEQFF. CDR3 nucleotide sequence: TGTGCCAGCAGCTTAGAAAACAGCGCCTACAATGAGCAGTTCTTC.

The V and J genes are TRBV11-3 and TRBJ2-1; 9 nucleotides align to TRBD2. Per the germline V gene, CDR1 is SGHNT and CDR2 is YENEEA. With V trimmed by 3 bases and J by 9 bases, 6 bases remained unmatched. This CDR3 contains 14 residues. The CDR3 DNA reads TGTGCCAGCAGCTTTAGCGGGAGTCGAGGTGAGCAGTTCTTC. This gives the protein CASSFSGSRGEQFF.

This clone was found once. The V gene is TRBV6-5, the J gene TRBJ1-1; tentatively, D is TRBD1 (6 bases). CDR1 and CDR2 (germline): MNHEY, SVGAGI. The germline V and J ends were trimmed by 4 bases and 0 bases, with 12 bases remaining between them. The CDR3 is 15 residues long. The CDR3 DNA sequence: TGTGCCAGCAGTTCCCTAGGGGGACTGAACACTGAAGCTTTCTTT. Amino acid sequence: CASSSLGGLNTEAFF.

The rearrangement uses TRBV19 and TRBJ1-5; 7 bases agree with TRBD1. The germline V gene encodes CDR1 LNHDA and CDR2 SQIVND (reference sequence). The J segment lost 2 bases and the V segment lost 7 bases, leaving 11 bases of the junction unmatched. This CDR3 contains 16 residues. The CDR3 DNA is TGTGCCAGTACCGACAGGGCCTCGGGAGGCAATCAGCCCCAGCATTTT. It encodes CASTDRASGGNQPQHF.

The chain has TRBV19 and TRBJ1-2; possibly TRBD1 for D (5 bases). The germline V gene encodes CDR1 LNHDA and CDR2 SQIVND (reference sequence). The CDR3 is 14 residues long. Trimming removed 6 bases from V and 0 bases from J, with 11 bases in between. The CDR3 loop reads CASRSLGANYGYTF. In nucleotides, the CDR3 is TGTGCCAGTAGATCCCTAGGGGCTAACTATGGCTACACCTTC. Based on the CDR3 plus reference TRBV19 and TRBJ1-2, the full variable domain is DGGITQSPKYLFRKEGQNVTLSCEQNLNHDAMYWYRQDPGQGLRLIYYSQIVNDFQKGDIAEGYSVSREKKESFPLTVTSAQKNPTAFYLCASRSLGANYGYTFGSGTRLTVV.

This sequence joins TRBV7-6 and TRBJ2-3, with D possibly being TRBD1 (5 bases). Per the germline V gene, CDR1 is SGHVS and CDR2 is FNYEAQ. There are 13 residues in the CDR3. V shed 0 bases and J shed 4 bases, with 5 bases lying between them. The CDR3 reads CASSLARADTQYF. The CDR3 DNA sequence: TGTGCCAGCAGCTTAGCCAGGGCAGATACGCAGTATTTT.

V and J are TRBV29-1 and TRBJ1-1; the D gene is possibly TRBD1 (6 bases). V was clipped by 2 bases and J by 13 bases, with 11 bases between them. The CDR3 is made up of 10 amino acids. Germline CDR1 is SQVTM and CDR2 is ANQGSEA. CDR3 in amino acids: CSVEPGGGFF. The CDR3 coding sequence is TGCAGCGTTGAACCCGGGGGCGGTTTCTTT.

CDR3 DNA: TGCAGTGTTAGGACCTATGGCTACACCTTC. This encodes CSVRTYGYTF. The chain is built from TRBV20-1 and TRBJ1-2; D is undetermined. Trimming stripped 7 bases from V and 4 bases from J, with 7 bases between. The CDR3 covers 10 residues. The germline CDR1 and CDR2 sequences are DFQATT and SNEGSKA (reference sequence).

This chain connects TRBV7-2 to TRBJ1-2; D gene ambiguous. The CDR3 has 14 amino acids. V lost 5 bases, J lost 1 base, and 11 bases lay in between. Per germline, CDR1 SGHTA and CDR2 FQGNSA. The CDR3 reads CASSRPTDNYGYTF. In DNA form, the CDR3 reads TGTGCCAGCAGCAGACCGACGGATAACTATGGCTACACCTTC.

The gene calls are TRBV14 and TRBJ1-3; possibly TRBD1 for D (6 bases). The V and J ends lost 5 bases and 0 bases respectively, with 8 bases between them. Germline V gene sequence: CDR1 SGHDN, CDR2 FVKESK. This CDR3 comprises 14 residues. This CDR3 is CASSRDISGNTIYF. For the CDR3, the DNA is TGTGCCAGCAGCAGGGACATCTCTGGAAACACCATATATTTT.

The chain uses TRBV29-1 and TRBJ2-7; the match to TRBD1 covers 8 bases. Germline V gives CDR1 SQVTM, CDR2 ANQGSEA. The CDR3 covers 12 residues. V shed 7 bases, J shed 5 bases, and the junction held 7 bases outside the gene matches. In nucleotides, the CDR3 is TGCAGCGCGCAGACAGGGGTCGACGAGCAGTACTTC. Amino acids: CSAQTGVDEQYF.

This chain joins TRBV12-5 and TRBJ2-5; D possibly corresponds to TRBD2 (6 bases). The V gene's germline CDR1 is LGHNT and CDR2 FRNRAP. CDR3 size: 14 residues. V was clipped by 1 base and J by 2 bases, with 8 bases between them. The CDR3 DNA reads TGTGCTAGTGGTTTGGGGCGGGGTCAAGAGACCCAGTACTTC. Protein product: CASGLGRGQETQYF.

The chain recombines TRBV6-5 with TRBJ2-1, with 7 bases that match TRBD2. With 5 bases clipped from V and 7 bases from J, the junction kept 11 bases outside the gene matches. From germline, CDR1 is MNHEY and CDR2 SVGAGI. There are 15 residues in the CDR3. As DNA, the CDR3 is TGTGCCAGCAGTACCGTGGGCGGGGGTTCTAATGAGCAGTTCTTC. Protein: CASSTVGGGSNEQFF.

V is TRBV30 and J is TRBJ1-1; D is unclear. Trimming stripped 0 bases from V and 7 bases from J, with 6 bases between. The CDR3 has 11 amino acids. Germline-derived CDR1 and CDR2 are GTSNPN and SVGIG (reference sequence). The CDR3 is CAWSVAFEAFF. In DNA, the CDR3 is TGTGCCTGGAGTGTGGCTTTTGAAGCTTTCTTT.

This clone came up a few times. The chain links TRBV7-6 to TRBJ2-1; D is perhaps TRBD2 (6 bases). Per germline, CDR1 SGHVS and CDR2 FNYEAQ. The length of the CDR3 is 13 residues. V lost 2 bases and J lost 7, with 9 bases in between. The CDR3 nucleotides read TGTGCCAGCAGCTTACGCGGGACTAATGAGCAGTTCTTC. This codes for CASSLRGTNEQFF.

CDR3 in DNA: TGTGCCATCGGTCCGACGAACACTGAAGCTTTCTTT. This gives the protein CAIGPTNTEAFF. The chain carries TRBV10-3 and TRBJ1-1; no definite D call. The CDR3 has 12 amino acids. Per germline, CDR1 ENHRY and CDR2 SYGVKD. The V gene lost 8 bases and the J gene lost 1 base, with 8 bases spanning the gap.

The V call is TRBV25-1, the J call TRBJ2-7; D is perhaps TRBD1 or TRBD2 (5 bases each). Germline values: CDR1 MGHDK, CDR2 SYGVNS. This CDR3 has 14 residues. The V gene lost 5 bases and the J gene lost 5 bases, with 16 bases spanning the gap. The CDR3 region is CASSRDQLFNEQYF. The CDR3 region has the DNA TGTGCCAGCAGTAGGGACCAACTATTCAACGAGCAGTACTTC.

This chain links TRBV12-3 or TRBV12-4 with TRBJ2-7, with a possible D match to TRBD1 (5 bases). V was shortened by 8 bases and J by 6 bases, with 14 bases between the two germline ends. This CDR3 region has 12 residues. The CDR3 DNA reads TGTGCCAGCCAGGGCCAGGTGGGCGAGCAGTACTTC. Translation: CASQGQVGEQYF.

V gene TRBV6-4 combines with J gene TRBJ1-2; D unclear. Germline V lookup: CDR1 MRHNA, CDR2 SNTAGT. Trimming cost V 6 bases and J 0 bases, with 14 bases left between them. The CDR3 runs to 15 residues. Here the CDR3 DNA reads TGTGCCAGCAGGCCCGCCGCGGTCGCTAACTATGGCTACACCTTC. Protein: CASRPAAVANYGYTF.

The V call is TRBV6-5, the J call TRBJ1-6; the match to TRBD1 covers 8 bases. Germline CDR1 reads MNHEY; CDR2 reads SVGAGI. CDR3 length: 14 residues. V lost 8 bases and J lost 1; bases outside the gene matches: 1. In DNA form, the CDR3 reads TGTGCCAGCTGGACAGGGTCCTATAATTCACCCCTCCACTTT. Translating gives CASWTGSYNSPLHF.

This clone was observed a handful of times. The chain recombines TRBV28 with TRBJ2-2; D may be TRBD1 (5 bases). Germline V gene lookup returns CDR1 MDHEN and CDR2 SYDVKM. V lost 6 bases and J lost 2, with 13 bases in between. This CDR3 region has 15 residues. Here the CDR3 DNA reads TGTGCCAGCAGGGCAAGGGGCTCCAACACCGGGGAGCTGTTTTTT. This translates into CASRARGSNTGELFF.

As DNA, the CDR3 is TGTGCCTGGAGTCCCACAGACTCTGGAAACACCATATATTTT. It is translated as CAWSPTDSGNTIYF. The chain is built from TRBV30 and TRBJ1-3; D is unresolved. CDR3 size: 14 residues. The V end lost 2 bases, the J end lost 0 bases, and 8 bases lay between the germline ends. Germline V lookup: CDR1 GTSNPN, CDR2 SVGIG (reference sequence). The full variable domain, its missing parts supplied by reference TRBV30 and TRBJ1-3, is SQTIHQWPATLVQPVGSPLSLECTVEGTSNPNLYWYRQAAGRGLQLLFYSVGIGQISSEVPQNLSASRPQDRQFILSSKKLLLSDSGFYLCAWSPTDSGNTIYFGEGSWLTVV.

CDR3 coding DNA: TGTGCCAGCAAGCCGTTCGCGAACACCGGGGAGCTGTTTTTT. Amino acids: CASKPFANTGELFF. This rearrangement joins TRBV2 to TRBJ2-2, with D unresolved. The germline V and J ends were trimmed by 7 bases and 0 bases, with 9 bases remaining between them. The CDR3 is 14 residues long. Germline V gives CDR1 SNHLY, CDR2 FYNNEI.

The V gene is TRBV29-1, the J gene TRBJ1-5, with TRBD1 matching over 8 bases. This CDR3 comprises 14 residues. The V gene end was trimmed by 6 bases and the J gene end by 4 bases; junction bases not matched to a gene: 8. CDR1 and CDR2 from the germline V gene are SQVTM and ANQGSEA. Here the CDR3 DNA reads TGCAGCGTCATATCAGGGGGCCGGAATCAGCCCCAGCATTTT. Amino acids: CSVISGGRNQPQHF.

This chain connects TRBV7-2 to TRBJ1-4, with TRBD1 as a possible D gene (6 bases). This CDR3 is 17 amino acids long. CDR1 and CDR2 from the germline V gene are SGHTA and FQGNSA. The V end was cut by 5 bases, the J end by 7 bases, with 23 bases between. CDR3 nucleotides: TGTGCCAGCAGCACCACGGCCACCGGGACAATGGGTGAAAAACTGTTTTTT. Translated: CASSTTATGTMGEKLFF.

This chain joins TRBV5-6 and TRBJ2-1, with a weak D call TRBD2 (5 bases). The ends were cut back, 2 bases at V and 9 bases at J, with 15 bases in the middle. Germline V gene lookup returns CDR1 SGHDT and CDR2 YYEEEE. This CDR3 has 14 amino acids. In DNA form, the CDR3 reads TGTGCCAGCAGCTTCCCGGGGTCCTATAGTGAGCAGTTCTTC. This codes for CASSFPGSYSEQFF.